Following are 26 T cell receptor beta chains from one sample sequenced in a study of blood T cell repertoires in COVID-19. Measured with immunoSEQ multiplex PCR; TCRdb has only the in-frame clones, and not every one. In the table there are some 200,000 clones, 85% to 90% of which are singletons. The sequencing sample was made of peripheral blood. These receptor sequences come from a woman between 70 and 85 years old with acute or convalescent COVID-19.

The chain is built from TRBV7-2 and TRBJ1-1; D is unclear. CDR3 length: 13 residues. Trimming stripped 3 bases from V and 1 base from J, with 6 bases between. From germline, CDR1 is SGHTA and CDR2 FQGNSA. This chain's CDR3 is CASSLIGNTEAFF. As DNA, the CDR3 is TGTGCCAGCAGCTTGATCGGGAACACTGAAGCTTTCTTT.

The J gene is TRBJ1-4, the V gene TRBV19; perhaps TRBD1 as D (5 bases). The V gene lost 4 bases and the J gene lost 5 bases, with 14 bases spanning the gap. CDR1 and CDR2 (germline): LNHDA, SQIVND (reference sequence). This CDR3 has 15 residues. The CDR3 DNA is TGTGCCAGTAGTAAAAGGGACTCTGGGAATGAAAAACTGTTTTTT. Protein: CASSKRDSGNEKLFF.

This chain joins TRBV5-4 and TRBJ2-3, with D tentatively TRBD2 (7 bases). Deletions cut 0 bases from V and 7 bases from J, with 12 bases between. The CDR3 runs 14 residues. CDR1 is SGHNT, CDR2 YYREEE, per germline (reference sequence). As DNA, the CDR3 is TGTGCCAGCAGCTTGGCGGGGGGCCGGAATACGCAGTATTTT. Amino acid sequence: CASSLAGGRNTQYF.

The chain is built from TRBV5-1 and TRBJ2-5; 8 bases agree with TRBD1. Trimming took 3 bases from V and 4 from J; bases not matched to a gene: 5. Germline V lookup: CDR1 SGHRS, CDR2 YFSETQ. This CDR3 spans 14 amino acids. CDR3 amino acids: CASSSQGVPETQYF. The CDR3 nucleotides are TGCGCCAGCAGCTCACAGGGGGTTCCAGAGACCCAGTACTTC.

This rearrangement joins TRBV10-3 to TRBJ1-2, with a possible D match to TRBD1 (5 bases). The CDR3 totals 13 residues. Deletions cut 11 bases from V and 3 bases from J, with 16 bases between. Germline V gene lookup returns CDR1 ENHRY and CDR2 SYGVKD. As DNA, the CDR3 is TGTGCCTCTGACTCCGAAGGGGACTATGGCTACACCTTC. This sequence encodes CASDSEGDYGYTF.

The chain couples TRBV2 to TRBJ2-4; D might be TRBD2 (5 bases). With 7 bases removed from V and 5 bases from J, the gap between germline ends came to 18 bases. Germline V gene data show CDR1 as SNHLY and CDR2 as FYNNEI. CDR3 length: 15 residues. In nucleotides, the CDR3 is TGTGCCAGCATAAGAGGTCCGGGATCGCAAAACATTCAGTACTTC. The encoded protein is CASIRGPGSQNIQYF.

The rearrangement joins TRBV7-9 to TRBJ1-2, with 9 bases matching TRBD1. CDR1 is SEHNR, CDR2 FQNEAQ, per germline (reference sequence). This CDR3 comprises 15 residues. V was pared by 5 bases and J by 1 base, with 5 bases of the junction left unmatched. CDR3 loop: CASSPPGQGNYGYTF. The CDR3, as DNA: TGTGCCAGCAGCCCACCGGGACAGGGTAACTATGGCTACACCTTC.

J is TRBJ1-1 and V is TRBV5-4; 7 nucleotides match TRBD1. The CDR3 is 14 residues long. Germline V gene sequence: CDR1 SGHNT, CDR2 YYREEE (reference sequence). The ends lost 7 bases at V and 0 bases at J; junction bases unmatched: 6. This CDR3 reads CASGPTGLNTEAFF. The CDR3 DNA follows: TGTGCCAGCGGCCCGACAGGGCTGAACACTGAAGCTTTCTTT.

V is TRBV5-6 and J is TRBJ2-3, with 7 bases that match TRBD1. CDR1 and CDR2 (germline): SGHDT, YYEEEE. This CDR3 comprises 16 residues. V gave up 2 bases and J gave up 4 bases; unmatched junction bases: 10. CDR3 nucleotide sequence: TGTGCCAGCAGCTTTAAGACAGGGTGGGGCCCAGATACGCAGTATTTT. Translated, it gives CASSFKTGWGPDTQYF.

V usage is TRBV24-1 and J usage is TRBJ2-5, with 12 nucleotides matching TRBD2. Per the germline V gene, CDR1 is KGHDR and CDR2 is SFDVKD. This CDR3 comprises 20 residues. V lost 3 bases to trimming and J lost 4 bases; unmatched junction nucleotides: 17. The CDR3 loop is CATSDGRLAGVRDLRETQYF. The CDR3 DNA sequence: TGTGCCACCAGTGATGGTAGACTAGCGGGGGTGAGAGATCTACGAGAGACCCAGTACTTC.

CDR3 sequence (DNA): TGTGCCAGTAGTATACGAGGGGGCAGGGAGGAGCTGTTTTTT. Its translation: CASSIRGGREELFF. This chain connects TRBV19 to TRBJ2-2; TRBD1 matches 7 bases. J gave up 10 bases and V 2 bases, and 7 bases lay outside the gene matches. Germline values: CDR1 LNHDA, CDR2 SQIVND (reference sequence). This CDR3 is 14 amino acids long.

This chain joins TRBV4-1 and TRBJ1-4; D remains ambiguous. Trimming shortened V by 2 bases and J by 3 bases, and 7 bases separated the two germline ends. This CDR3 is 14 amino acids long. The germline CDR1 and CDR2 sequences are MGHRA and YSYEKL. CDR3 DNA sequence: TGCGCCAGCAGCCAAAATTCAGCTAATGAAAAACTGTTTTTT. Protein sequence: CASSQNSANEKLFF.

The chain has TRBV7-3 and TRBJ2-1, with 11 bases that match TRBD2. The CDR3 spans 15 residues. Germline lookup yields CDR1 SGHTA and CDR2 FQGTGA. J lost 3 bases, V lost 5 bases, and 3 bases had no gene match. CDR3 nucleotide sequence: TGTGCCAGCAGCCCTAGCGGGAGGCTCTACAATGAGCAGTTCTTC. This translates into CASSPSGRLYNEQFF.

The V and J genes are TRBV5-6 and TRBJ2-6, with a possible D match to TRBD2 (6 bases). CDR3 length equals 16 residues. V was pared by 3 bases and J by 1 base, with 11 bases between. From germline, CDR1 is SGHDT and CDR2 YYEEEE. In DNA form, the CDR3 reads TGTGCCAGCAGCTACTCTGGGGGGTCTGGGGCCAACGTCCTGACTTTC. As protein: CASSYSGGSGANVLTF.

The chain uses TRBV6-5 and TRBJ1-1; 7 bases are shared with TRBD1. With 0 bases clipped from V and 1 base from J, the junction kept 5 bases outside the gene matches. In germline, CDR1 is MNHEY, CDR2 SVGAGI. The CDR3 loop spans 16 amino acids. The CDR3 is CASSYSGTVRNTEAFF. Here the CDR3 DNA reads TGTGCCAGCAGTTACTCGGGGACAGTAAGGAACACTGAAGCTTTCTTT.

This chain connects TRBV6-5 to TRBJ2-7, with D perhaps matching TRBD1 (6 bases). The CDR3 consists of 14 residues. Trimming removed 7 bases from V and 0 bases from J, with 13 bases in between. Germline CDR1 and CDR2: MNHEY and SVGAGI. CDR3 DNA sequence: TGTGCCAGCACCGACAGGTCGATCTCCTACGAGCAGTACTTC. Encoded protein: CASTDRSISYEQYF.

This clone was seen only once. The V and J genes are TRBV28 and TRBJ1-1; no clear D gene. Germline lookup yields CDR1 MDHEN and CDR2 SYDVKM. V lost 6 bases and J 6 bases, leaving 11 bases between the germline ends. This CDR3 has 12 residues. This chain's CDR3 is CASSLAGSEAFF. As DNA, the CDR3 is TGTGCCAGCAGCCTTGCCGGTTCTGAAGCTTTCTTT.

This chain connects TRBV6-5 to TRBJ1-1, with D possibly being TRBD1 (6 bases). Trimming shortened V by 7 bases and J by 1 base, and 13 bases separated the two germline ends. The CDR3 runs to 14 residues. Germline V lookup: CDR1 MNHEY, CDR2 SVGAGI. The CDR3, as DNA: TGTGCCAGCAACTTCCTCAGGGGGAACACTGAAGCTTTCTTT. Encoded protein: CASNFLRGNTEAFF.

The chain combines TRBV7-8 with TRBJ1-2, with D possibly matching TRBD1 (6 bases). The germline V and J ends were trimmed by 5 bases and 2 bases, with 21 bases remaining between them. CDR1 and CDR2 from the germline V gene are SGHVS and FQNEAQ. The CDR3 runs to 17 residues. The CDR3 here is CASSPITLGTQNYGYTF. CDR3 sequence (DNA): TGTGCCAGCAGCCCAATTACACTGGGGACACAGAACTATGGCTACACCTTC.

This chain links TRBV13 with TRBJ2-2, with 11 bases aligning to TRBD1. The CDR3 consists of 15 residues. After removal of 4 bases from V and 3 bases from J, the junction contained 1 base not matched to a gene. Germline V gene sequence: CDR1 PRHDT, CDR2 FYEKMQ (reference sequence). CDR3 sequence reads: CASSSDRGHTGELFF. The CDR3 nucleotides read TGTGCCAGCAGCTCGGACAGGGGGCACACCGGGGAGCTGTTTTTT.

The V and J genes are TRBV3-1 (or the pseudogene TRBV3-2) and TRBJ2-5; D might be TRBD2 (5 bases). Trimming removed 1 base from V and 7 bases from J, with 7 bases in between. This CDR3 is built from 12 residues. The V gene's germline CDR1 is LGHDT and CDR2 YNNKEL (reference sequence). CDR3 DNA: TGTGCCAGCAGCCAAGCCGAGGGGACCCAGTACTTC. Translation gives CASSQAEGTQYF.

The CDR3 loop reads CASSQATLGLAGNTGELFF. For the CDR3, the DNA is TGCGCCAGCAGCCAAGCCACCCTGGGACTAGCGGGAAACACCGGGGAGCTGTTTTTT. The J gene is TRBJ2-2, the V gene TRBV4-1, with 13 bases identical to TRBD2. V lost 1 base to trimming and J lost 2 bases; unmatched junction nucleotides: 7. Per germline, CDR1 MGHRA and CDR2 YSYEKL. This CDR3 has 19 amino acids.

This clone was seen a handful of times. The chain recombines TRBV2 with TRBJ1-5, with D tentatively TRBD1 (6 bases). The V and J ends lost 8 bases and 2 bases respectively, with 13 bases between them. CDR1 is SNHLY and CDR2 is FYNNEI in the germline V gene. This CDR3 has 14 amino acids. The CDR3 region has the DNA TGTGCCAGCGCACAGGGAGGGGGCAATCAGCCCCAGCATTTT. Translating gives CASAQGGGNQPQHF.

V gene TRBV15 combines with J gene TRBJ2-1; 8 bases map to TRBD2. Germline CDR1 reads LNHNV; CDR2 reads YYDKDF (reference sequence). V dropped 0 bases and J dropped 4; count of bases not matched to a gene: 5. CDR3 length: 16 residues. The CDR3 DNA is TGTGCCACCAGCAGAGATTCACTAGCGGTGTACAATGAGCAGTTCTTC. This encodes CATSRDSLAVYNEQFF.

The V call is TRBV12-3 or TRBV12-4, the J call TRBJ2-1; possibly TRBD2 for D (6 bases). The CDR3 runs 13 residues. Between the trimmed V and J ends, which lost 3 bases and 7 bases, there was a span of 10 bases. The CDR3 DNA reads as TGTGCCAGCAGTTTTTCCGGGAGTAATGAGCAGTTCTTC. Protein: CASSFSGSNEQFF.

This CDR3 is CASSQGTRGFSPLHF. The CDR3 bases are TGTGCCAGCAGCCAAGGAACCAGGGGGTTTTCACCCCTCCACTTT. V is TRBV14 and J is TRBJ1-6, with 7 bases identical to TRBD1. V gave up 1 base and J gave up 9 bases; unmatched junction bases: 6. Germline CDR1 reads SGHDN; CDR2 reads FVKESK. The CDR3 runs 15 residues.